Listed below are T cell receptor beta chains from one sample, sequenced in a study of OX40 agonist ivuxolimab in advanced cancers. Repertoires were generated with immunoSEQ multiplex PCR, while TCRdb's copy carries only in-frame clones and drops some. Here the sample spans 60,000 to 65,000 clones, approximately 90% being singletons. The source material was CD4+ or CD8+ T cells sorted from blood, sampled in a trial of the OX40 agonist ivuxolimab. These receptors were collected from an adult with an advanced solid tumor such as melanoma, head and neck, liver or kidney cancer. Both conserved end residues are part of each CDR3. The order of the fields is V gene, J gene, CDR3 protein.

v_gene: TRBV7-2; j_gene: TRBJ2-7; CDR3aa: CASSLDVAGGVISYEQYF
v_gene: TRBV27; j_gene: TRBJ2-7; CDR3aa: CASSLLAGGPYEQYF
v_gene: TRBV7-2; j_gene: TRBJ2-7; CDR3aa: CASSSLLVGSIDEQYF
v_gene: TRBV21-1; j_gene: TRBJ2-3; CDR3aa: CASSLRRSAGDTQYF
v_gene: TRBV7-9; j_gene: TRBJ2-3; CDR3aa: CASSYSRDRGNPDTQYF
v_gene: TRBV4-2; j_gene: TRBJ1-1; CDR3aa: CASSQVQGMNTEAFF
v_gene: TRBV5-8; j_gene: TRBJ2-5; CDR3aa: CASSLDGTVIETQYF
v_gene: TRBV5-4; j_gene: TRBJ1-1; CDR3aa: CASRPTPNTEAFF
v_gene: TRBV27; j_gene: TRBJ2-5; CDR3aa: CASRTQLTGGETQYF
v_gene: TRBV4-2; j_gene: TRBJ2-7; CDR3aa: CASSLRTGSYEQYF
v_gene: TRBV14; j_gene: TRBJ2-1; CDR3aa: CASSQLSGRGLGEFF
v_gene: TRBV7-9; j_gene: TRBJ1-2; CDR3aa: CASSSAAETLYGYTF
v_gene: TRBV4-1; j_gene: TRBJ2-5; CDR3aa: CASSRMWSETQYF
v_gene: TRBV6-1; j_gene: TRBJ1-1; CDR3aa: CASTPGLETEAFF
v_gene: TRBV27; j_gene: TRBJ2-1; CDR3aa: CASSLGYLGLAPNSYNEQFF
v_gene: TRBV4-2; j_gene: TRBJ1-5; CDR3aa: CASSQDLGQGDQPQHF
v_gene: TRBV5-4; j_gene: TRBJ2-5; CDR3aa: CASSPQGAEETQYF
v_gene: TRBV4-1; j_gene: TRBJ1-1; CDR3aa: CASSLTGGRTEAFF
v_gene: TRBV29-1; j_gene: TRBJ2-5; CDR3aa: CSVVVVGETQYF
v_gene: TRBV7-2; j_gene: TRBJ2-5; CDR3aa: CASSLEGASFETQYF
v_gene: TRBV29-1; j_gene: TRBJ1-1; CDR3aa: CSVRTVSGTEAFF
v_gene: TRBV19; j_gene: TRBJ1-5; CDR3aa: CASSISGTGFGQPQHF
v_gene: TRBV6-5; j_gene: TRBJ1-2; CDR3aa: CASSYSIGGRDGYTF
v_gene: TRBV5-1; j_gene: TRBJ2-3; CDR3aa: CASSSGQIITDTQYF
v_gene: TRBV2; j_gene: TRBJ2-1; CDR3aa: CASSSSGIGNEQFF
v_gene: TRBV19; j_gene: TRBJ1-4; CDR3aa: CASSMGAGTGDEKLFF
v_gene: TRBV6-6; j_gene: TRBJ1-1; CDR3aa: CASSYSPGSKAFF
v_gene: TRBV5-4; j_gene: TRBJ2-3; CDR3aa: CASSSGLVTDTQYF
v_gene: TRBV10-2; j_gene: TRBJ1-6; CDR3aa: CASTGFYNSPLHF
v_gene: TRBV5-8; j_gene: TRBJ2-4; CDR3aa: CASSRYPGQGINIQYF
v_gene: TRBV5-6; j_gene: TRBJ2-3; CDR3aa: CASSALAGSTDTQYF
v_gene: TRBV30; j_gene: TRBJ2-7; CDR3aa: CAWSDVGYEQYF
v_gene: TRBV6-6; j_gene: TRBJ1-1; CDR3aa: CASSGGQGKTEAFF
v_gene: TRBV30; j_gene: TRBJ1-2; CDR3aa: CAWSRTGDKGYTF
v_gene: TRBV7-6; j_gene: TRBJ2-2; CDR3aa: CASSFVSGGAAGELFF